A selection of T cell receptor beta chains follows, all from one sample in a study of blood T cells in healthy people across ages. TCRdb analysed the 5' RACE reads with MiXCR anew, one entry per CDR3 protein. Here the sample spans about 1.8 million distinct CDR3 sequences, around half being singletons. The sample comprised blood. These receptor sequences come from a middle-aged woman in good health. Each CDR3 is given with its conserved first and last residue. Some rows have no size entry. The others give once, few or many, or a class for an expanded clone.

cdr3_length j_call v_call clone_size cdr3_aa
18 TRBJ2-5 TRBV7-2 NA CASSLRPGGPKIGETQYF
13 TRBJ2-1 TRBV7-3 NA CASSSPNDDEQFF
14 TRBJ2-1 TRBV20-1 NA CSARNPGFYNEQFF
16 TRBJ2-1 TRBV18 NA CASSPPSGGALGEQFF
18 TRBJ1-2 TRBV27 once CASSLDGARSGGGYGYTF
14 TRBJ2-5 TRBV12-5 NA CASGLVHRVETQYF
14 TRBJ2-3 TRBV7-8 NA CASSADTLTDTQYF
14 TRBJ2-7 TRBV5-1 NA CASSLDREDSEQYF
13 TRBJ2-5 TRBV6-4 NA CASGPGDQETQYF
16 TRBJ2-1 TRBV25-1 few CASSERLAEGYSEQFF
14 TRBJ2-5 TRBV20-1 NA CSATTTGAGETQYF
17 TRBJ2-6 TRBV29-1 few CSVGAEGTRSGANVLTF
15 TRBJ2-1 TRBV7-2 NA CASSTGLAGGHEQFF
15 TRBJ2-4 TRBV12-3/TRBV12-4 once CASSFIAGVEEAQYF
14 TRBJ2-5 TRBV7-2 few CASTLGGIGETQYF
14 TRBJ1-2 TRBV5-1 NA CASSLYQGIYGYTF
14 TRBJ1-5 TRBV7-9 once CASSVDRLNQPQHF
15 TRBJ2-2 TRBV9 NA CASSVYPSNTGELFF
15 TRBJ1-2 TRBV10-2 NA CASTVSAGTHYGYTF
15 TRBJ2-1 TRBV6-1 NA CASGLDSPRNNEQFF
16 TRBJ2-3 TRBV24-1 NA CATSTNSGARGNTQYF
12 TRBJ2-7 TRBV2 NA CASRMQADEQYF
15 TRBJ2-5 TRBV15 few CATSRDRGGSVTQYF
16 NA TRBV3-1 NA CASSQSTTGLGETQYF
15 TRBJ2-5 TRBV4-3 NA CASSPLGGVRETQYF
14 TRBJ2-5 TRBV7-2 many CASSLYGRGETQYF
10 TRBJ2-7 TRBV6-2/TRBV6-3 few CAEGTHEQYF
15 TRBJ2-1 TRBV7-9 NA CASRGDRAAYNEQFF
15 TRBJ2-7 TRBV4-2 NA CASSQEGTGQDEQYF
15 TRBJ1-4 TRBV9 NA CASSVTGSINEKLFF
16 TRBJ2-1 TRBV3-1 few CASSLPQGLSYNEQFF
13 TRBJ2-7 TRBV5-5 NA CASSVSSSYEQYF
14 TRBJ2-3 TRBV27 NA CASTSDPSTDTQYF
16 TRBJ1-4 TRBV5-1 few CASSPGGSATNEKLFF
15 TRBJ2-7 TRBV6-5 NA CASSYSALNFYEQYF
14 NA TRBV5-1 NA CASSLNTDTYEQYF
14 TRBJ2-1 TRBV6-2/TRBV6-3 NA CASSYTGVSETQFF
19 TRBJ2-7 TRBV14 NA CASSQDGPPPSMGDYEQYF
16 TRBJ2-7 TRBV10-3 many CAISEGRTSGGYEQYF
13 TRBJ1-2 TRBV20-1 few CSARDTANYGYTF
19 TRBJ2-1 TRBV6-1 few CASSPRRAGEQGSYNEQFF
16 TRBJ2-4 TRBV9 NA CASSVGDSGNKNIQYF
14 TRBJ1-2 TRBV5-8 NA CASSLGRQVYGYTF
15 TRBJ2-5 TRBV7-3 few CASSWGQGPQETQYF
12 TRBJ2-1 TRBV5-1 NA CASLGPSYEQFF
13 TRBJ1-4 TRBV20-1 NA CSARAGVNEKLFF
13 TRBJ2-3 TRBV4-2 NA CASSQDPYWAQYF